This T cell receptor beta chain was observed in a study of blood T cell repertoires in COVID-19. The CDR3 has 15 amino acids. Germline-derived CDR1 and CDR2 are SEHNR and FQNEAQ (reference sequence). Trimming at V came to 3 bases and at J to 0 bases, leaving 3 bases not matched to a gene. This table comes from immunoSEQ multiplex PCR, and its TCRdb copy is limited to in-frame clones, with some not included. The top ten hold about 2.5% of the sample, which has 280,000 or so clones, 75% to 90% seen once. Participant reports of clinical history set cohort assignment. The V and J genes are TRBV7-9 and TRBJ2-3; 7 bases are shared with TRBD2. This clonotype was sampled from a woman aged 45 to 65 who had recovered from COVID-19. Sample: PBMCs or T cells enriched from blood (not recorded which). The CDR3 DNA reads as TGTGCCAGCAGCTTTGCGGGAGTTAGCACAGATACGCAGTATTTT. Amino acid sequence: CASSFAGVSTDTQYF. Variable domain in full (rest from reference TRBV7-9 and TRBJ2-3): DTGVSQNPRHKITKRGQNVTFRCDPISEHNRLYWYRQTLGQGPEFLTYFQNEAQLEKSRLLSDRFSAERPKGSFSTLEIQRTEQGDSAMYLCASSFAGVSTDTQYFGPGTRLTVL.